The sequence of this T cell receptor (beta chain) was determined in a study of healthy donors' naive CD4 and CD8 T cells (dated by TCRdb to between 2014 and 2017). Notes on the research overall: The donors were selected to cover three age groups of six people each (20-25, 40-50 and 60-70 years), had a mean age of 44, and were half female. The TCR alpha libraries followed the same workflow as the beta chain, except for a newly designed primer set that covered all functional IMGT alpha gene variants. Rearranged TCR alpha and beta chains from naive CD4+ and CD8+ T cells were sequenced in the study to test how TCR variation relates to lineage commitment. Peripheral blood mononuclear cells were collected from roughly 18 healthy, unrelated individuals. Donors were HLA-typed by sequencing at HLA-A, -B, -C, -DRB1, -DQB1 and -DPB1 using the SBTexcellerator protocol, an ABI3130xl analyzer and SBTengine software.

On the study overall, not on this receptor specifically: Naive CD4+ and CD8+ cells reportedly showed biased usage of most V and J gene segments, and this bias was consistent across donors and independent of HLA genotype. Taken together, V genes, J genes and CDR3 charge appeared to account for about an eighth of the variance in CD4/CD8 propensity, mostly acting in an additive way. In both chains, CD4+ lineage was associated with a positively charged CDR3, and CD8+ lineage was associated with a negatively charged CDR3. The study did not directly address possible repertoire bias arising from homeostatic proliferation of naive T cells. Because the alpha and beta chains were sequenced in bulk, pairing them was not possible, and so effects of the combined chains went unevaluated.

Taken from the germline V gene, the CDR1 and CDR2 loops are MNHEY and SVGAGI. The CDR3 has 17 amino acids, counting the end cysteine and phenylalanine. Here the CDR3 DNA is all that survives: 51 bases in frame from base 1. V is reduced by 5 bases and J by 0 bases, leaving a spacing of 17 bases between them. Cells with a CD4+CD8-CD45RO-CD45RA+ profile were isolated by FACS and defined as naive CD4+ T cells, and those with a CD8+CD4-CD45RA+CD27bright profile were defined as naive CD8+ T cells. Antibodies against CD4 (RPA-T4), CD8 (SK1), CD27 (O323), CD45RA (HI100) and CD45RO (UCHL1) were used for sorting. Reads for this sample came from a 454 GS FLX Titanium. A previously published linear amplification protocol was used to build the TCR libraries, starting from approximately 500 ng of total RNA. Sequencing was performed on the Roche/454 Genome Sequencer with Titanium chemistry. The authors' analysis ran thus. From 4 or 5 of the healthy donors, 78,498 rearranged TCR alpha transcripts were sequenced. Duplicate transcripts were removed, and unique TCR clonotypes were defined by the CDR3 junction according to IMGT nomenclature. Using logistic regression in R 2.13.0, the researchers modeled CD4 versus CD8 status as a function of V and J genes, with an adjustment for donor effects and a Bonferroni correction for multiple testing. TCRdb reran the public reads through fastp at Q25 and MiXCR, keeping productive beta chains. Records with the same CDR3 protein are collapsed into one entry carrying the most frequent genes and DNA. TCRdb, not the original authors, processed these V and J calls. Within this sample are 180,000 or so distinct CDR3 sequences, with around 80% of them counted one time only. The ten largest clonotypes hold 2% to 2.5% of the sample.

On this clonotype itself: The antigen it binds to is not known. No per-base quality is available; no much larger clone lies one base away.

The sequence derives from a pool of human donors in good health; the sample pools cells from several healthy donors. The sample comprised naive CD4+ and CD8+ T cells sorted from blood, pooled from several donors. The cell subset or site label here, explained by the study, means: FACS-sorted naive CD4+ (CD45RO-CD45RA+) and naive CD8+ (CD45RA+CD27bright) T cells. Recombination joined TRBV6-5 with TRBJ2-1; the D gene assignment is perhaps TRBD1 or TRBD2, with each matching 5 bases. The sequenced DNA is TGTGCCAGCAGTACCCGGGGCGTAGCGCCCTCCTACAATGAGCAGTTCTTC. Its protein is CASSTRGVAPSYNEQFF.